This T cell receptor (beta chain) was retrieved from a study of blood T cell repertoires in COVID-19. The wider study: The study drew acute and convalescent COVID-19 samples from the United States, Italy and Spain. Sources were T cells, B-cell-depleted T cells, or PBMCs; the material itself was cDNA or gDNA.

The V gene end was trimmed by 2 bases and the J gene end by 4 bases; junction bases not matched to a gene: 5. The germline V gene has CDR1 ENHRY and CDR2 SYGVKD. The CDR3 contains 14 residues. Per the original data handling: Estimation of nucleated cell counts was performed using reference gene primer amplification. Clones were read by immunoSEQ multiplex PCR, and TCRdb kept only the in-frame ones, dropping some. Clone size and the V and J calls come from that table; the DNA yielded D and trimming. This sample has 95,000 to 150,000 clones, with more than 70% found just once. The sequence derives from a man aged 55-75 years with acute or convalescent COVID-19. The sample taken for sequencing was peripheral blood. This chain uses TRBV10-3 with TRBJ2-7, with 7 bases aligning to TRBD1. The CDR3 spells CAISESRDSYEQYF. The CDR3 DNA reads TGTGCCATCAGTGAGAGCCGGGACAGTTACGAGCAGTACTTC.